The present TCR beta chain was sequenced within a study of blood T cell repertoires in COVID-19. Study background: Some COVID-19 samples were acute and others convalescent; all came from the United States, Italy and Spain. T cells, B-cell-depleted T cells, or PBMCs provided the cDNA or gDNA that served as material.

In germline, CDR1 is SGHDT, CDR2 YYEEEE. Trimming removed 0 bases at V and 0 bases at J, with 10 bases between. The CDR3 has 16 amino acids. Per the authors' pipeline: The authors estimated nucleated cell counts from reference gene primer amplification. Here immunoSEQ multiplex PCR was the method, and the copy in TCRdb shows in-frame clones only, minus some. The V and J calls and clone size were taken over from that table, and D and trimming were inferred from the DNA. The sample holds about 230,000 clones, approximately 80% seen once. Material: peripheral blood. The rearrangement links TRBV5-6 to TRBJ1-3, with D possibly matching TRBD1 (6 bases). The sequence was obtained from a man in his forties with acute or convalescent COVID-19. The CDR3 DNA sequence: TGTGCCAGCAGCTTGGCGGGCAGGGGCTCTGGAAACACCATATATTTT. As protein: CASSLAGRGSGNTIYF.